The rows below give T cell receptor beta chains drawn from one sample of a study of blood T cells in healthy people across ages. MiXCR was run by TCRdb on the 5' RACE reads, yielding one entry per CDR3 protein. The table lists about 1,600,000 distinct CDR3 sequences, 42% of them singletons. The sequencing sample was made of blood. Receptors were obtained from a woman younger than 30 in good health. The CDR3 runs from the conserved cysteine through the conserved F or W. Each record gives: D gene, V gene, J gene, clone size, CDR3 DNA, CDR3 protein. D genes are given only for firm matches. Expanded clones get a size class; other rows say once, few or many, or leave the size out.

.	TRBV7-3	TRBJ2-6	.	TGTGCCAGCAGCCTAAAGGGGGGACCTGGGGCCAACGTCCTGACTTTC	CASSLKGGPGANVLTF
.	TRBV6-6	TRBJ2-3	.	TGTGCCAGCCGTTCGGGGATTTCCGACACAGATACGCAGTATTTT	CASRSGISDTDTQYF
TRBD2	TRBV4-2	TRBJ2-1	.	TGTGCCAGCAGCGCTCACCCCGGGACTAGCGGCCCAAATGAGCAGTTCTTC	CASSAHPGTSGPNEQFF
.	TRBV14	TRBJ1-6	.	TGTGCCAGCAGCCCTCGACCCTGGATGAATTCACCCCTCCACTTT	CASSPRPWMNSPLHF
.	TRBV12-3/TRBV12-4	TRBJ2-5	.	TGTGCCAGCGACAGCGGGCCGTACCAAGAGACCCAGTACTTC	CASDSGPYQETQYF
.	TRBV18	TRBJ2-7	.	TGTGCCAGCTCAGATAGCGCGGATTACAATGAGCAGTACTTC	CASSDSADYNEQYF
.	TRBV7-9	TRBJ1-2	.	TGTGCCAGCAGTTTCGACAGCGGATGGGCCTATGGCTACACCTTC	CASSFDSGWAYGYTF
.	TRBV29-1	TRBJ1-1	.	TGCAGCGTACTAGCCTTAGCTGAAGCTTTCTTT	CSVLALAEAFF
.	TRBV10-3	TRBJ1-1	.	TGTGCCATACGGGAGGACACTGAAGCTTTCTTT	CAIREDTEAFF
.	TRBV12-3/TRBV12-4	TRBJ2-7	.	TGTGCCAGCAGTCAAACGCGGGACGGGGGGCCCTACGAGCAGTACTTC	CASSQTRDGGPYEQYF
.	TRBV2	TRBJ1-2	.	TGTACCAGCACCTCCGTGAGGGGAAAGGGGGGCTACACCTTC	CTSTSVRGKGGYTF
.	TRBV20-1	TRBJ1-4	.	TGCAGTGCTACAGAGACAGGCATAGGAAATGAAAAACTGTTTTTT	CSATETGIGNEKLFF
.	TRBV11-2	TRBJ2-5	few	TGTGCCAGCAGCTTAGGAGGCGCGGGAAAAGAGACCCAGTACTTC	CASSLGGAGKETQYF
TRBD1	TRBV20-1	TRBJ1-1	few	TGCAGTGCTAGAGACGCACGAACAGGGGAGAACACTGAAGCTTTCTTT	CSARDARTGENTEAFF
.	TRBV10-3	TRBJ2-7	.	TGTGCCATCAGCCTCGGCCCCTCCTACGAGCAGTACTTC	CAISLGPSYEQYF
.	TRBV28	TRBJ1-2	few	TGTGCCAGCGGAAATAGGAACAGGGATAATGGCTACACCTTC	CASGNRNRDNGYTF
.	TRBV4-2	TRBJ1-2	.	TGTGCCAGCAGCCAAACTGGACAGCCTATTGGCTACACCTTC	CASSQTGQPIGYTF
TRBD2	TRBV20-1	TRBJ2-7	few	TGCAGTGCTTCCTCCTTGACTAGCGCATCCTACGAGCAGTACTTC	CSASSLTSASYEQYF
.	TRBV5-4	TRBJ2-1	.	TGTGCCAGCAGCTTGCCGGGTCCCCTGGGGTACAATGAGCAGTTCTTC	CASSLPGPLGYNEQFF
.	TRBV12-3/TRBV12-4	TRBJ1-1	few	TGTGCCAGCAGCGCCGTCGGGAAAGCTTTCTTT	CASSAVGKAFF
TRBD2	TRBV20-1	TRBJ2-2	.	TGCAGTGCCACGGGGAGCGGGGGGGCGGACACCGGGGAGCTGTTTTTT	CSATGSGGADTGELFF
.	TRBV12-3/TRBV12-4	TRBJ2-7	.	TGTGCCAGCAGTTTCGAAATTTTAGGAGCGTCTCAGAGCTCCTACGAGCAGTACTTC	CASSFEILGASQSSYEQYF
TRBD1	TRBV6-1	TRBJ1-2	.	TGTGCCAGCAGGGGACCCCGGGACAGGGGGCCGAACTATGGCTACACCTTC	CASRGPRDRGPNYGYTF
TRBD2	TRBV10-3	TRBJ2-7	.	TGTGCCTCCAGTTCCCAGGGACTAGCGGGGGACGAGCAGTACTTC	CASSSQGLAGDEQYF
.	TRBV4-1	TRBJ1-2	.	TGCGCCATCAGCCATTCTTCAGGAAATGGCTACACCTTC	CAISHSSGNGYTF
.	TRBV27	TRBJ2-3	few	TGTGCCAGCAGTTTACGGACGAGGGGGACAGATACGCAGTATTTT	CASSLRTRGTDTQYF
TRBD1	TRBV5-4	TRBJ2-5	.	TGTGCCAGCAGCCGGACTACAGGGGGCGGGGAGACCCAGTACTTC	CASSRTTGGGETQYF
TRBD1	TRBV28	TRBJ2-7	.	TGTGCCAGCAGTCTGACAGGGTATCCCTACGAGCAGTACTTC	CASSLTGYPYEQYF
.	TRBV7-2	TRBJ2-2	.	TGTGCCAGCAGCCCCCAACCGGGACTCAACACCGGGGAGCTGTTTTTT	CASSPQPGLNTGELFF
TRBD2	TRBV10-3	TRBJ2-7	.	TGTGCCATCATGAAGACTAGCGGGAGCTCCTACGAGCAGTACTTC	CAIMKTSGSSYEQYF
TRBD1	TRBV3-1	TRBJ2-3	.	TGTGCCAGCAGCCAAGAGAAGACAGGGGCTAGCTCAGATACGCAGTATTTT	CASSQEKTGASSDTQYF
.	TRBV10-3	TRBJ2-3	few	TGTGCCATCAGTGGTGGCCCAAGGGATACGCAGTATTTT	CAISGGPRDTQYF
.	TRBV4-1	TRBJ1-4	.	TGCGCCAGCAGCCTGGGACCCCACGACAGTCGAAAACTGTTTTTT	CASSLGPHDSRKLFF
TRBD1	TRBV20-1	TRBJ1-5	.	TGCAGTGCTCCTGACAGGGATAGCAATCAGCCCCAGCATTTT	CSAPDRDSNQPQHF
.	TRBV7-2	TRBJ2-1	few	TGTGCCAGCAGCCCCCGGACTAACACCTACAATGAGCAGTTCTTC	CASSPRTNTYNEQFF
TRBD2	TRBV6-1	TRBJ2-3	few	TGTGCCAGCAGGACCGGGGGGGCCACAGATACGCAGTATTTT	CASRTGGATDTQYF
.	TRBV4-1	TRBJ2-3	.	TGCGCCAGCAGCCAAGGGTCGGCCCAAGATACGCAGTATTTT	CASSQGSAQDTQYF
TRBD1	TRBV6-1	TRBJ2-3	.	TGTGCCAGCAGTGAAGTCGTGACAGGGGGCTGGACAGATACGCAGTATTTT	CASSEVVTGGWTDTQYF
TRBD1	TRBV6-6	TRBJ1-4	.	TGTGCCAGCAGGCGGACAGGGGGAATTGAAAAACTGTTTTTT	CASRRTGGIEKLFF
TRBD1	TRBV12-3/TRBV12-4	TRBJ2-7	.	TGTGCCAGCACCCAGGGGGCTAGCTCCTACAATGAGCAGTACTTC	CASTQGASSYNEQYF
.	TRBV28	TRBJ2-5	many	TGTGCCAGCAGTTTTGTGGGCCAGGGGGAGACCCAGTACTTC	CASSFVGQGETQYF
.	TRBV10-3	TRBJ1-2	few	TGTGCCATCAGTGGGGCCACCAAGGGGCAAGTCCGCGGCTACACCTTC	CAISGATKGQVRGYTF
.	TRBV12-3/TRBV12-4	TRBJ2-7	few	TGTGCCAGCAAGGTAAATAGCGACGAGCAGTACTTC	CASKVNSDEQYF
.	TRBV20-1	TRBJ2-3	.	TGCAGTGCTAGAGATATCTCCCCCCCGGACCCCGGGACAGATACGCAGTATTTT	CSARDISPPDPGTDTQYF
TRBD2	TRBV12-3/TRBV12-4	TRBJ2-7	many	TGTGCCAGCAGTTTCCTAGCGGGGGGGCCCTCGTACGAGCAGTACTTC	CASSFLAGGPSYEQYF
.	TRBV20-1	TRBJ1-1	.	TGCAGCCAGACTTTCCAGGAAGCTTTCTTT	CSQTFQEAFF
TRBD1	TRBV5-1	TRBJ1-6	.	TGCGCCAGCAGCGCGACAGGGGAGACCTATAATTCACCCCTCCACTTT	CASSATGETYNSPLHF
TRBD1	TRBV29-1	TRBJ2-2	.	TGCAGCGCGACAGGGGACACCGGGGAGCTGTTTTTT	CSATGDTGELFF
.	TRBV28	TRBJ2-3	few	TGTGCCAGCAGTTTATTACAAGGGGCGGGTACGCAGTATTTT	CASSLLQGAGTQYF